Shown below are 9 T cell receptor beta chains from a single sample sequenced in a study of siplizumab effects on memory and regulatory T cells. Assay used: immunoSEQ multiplex PCR; TCRdb lists only in-frame clones, some missing. The table has about 100,000 clones, 94% seen once. The sequenced sample consisted of non-Treg CD4+ T cells sorted from blood. These receptors originate from a human donor in good health.

V gene TRBV5-1 combines with J gene TRBJ2-6; unclear D gene. The CDR3 totals 13 residues. V lost 4 bases and J lost 4, with 6 bases in between. The germline gives CDR1 SGHRS, CDR2 YFSETQ. The CDR3 sequence is CASSPEGANVLTF. As DNA, the CDR3 is TGCGCCAGCAGCCCCGAGGGGGCCAACGTCCTGACTTTC.

The chain uses TRBV5-1 and TRBJ1-1, with unresolved D. This CDR3 region has 12 residues. Germline V gene sequence: CDR1 SGHRS, CDR2 YFSETQ. The V and J ends lost 0 bases and 3 bases respectively, with 3 bases between them. The CDR3 region has the DNA TGCGCCAGCAGCTTGGGGGACACTGAAGCTTTCTTT. Amino acids: CASSLGDTEAFF.

The chain uses TRBV28 and TRBJ1-5; D gene uncertain. With 6 bases removed from V and 4 bases from J, the gap between germline ends came to 7 bases. Germline V gene sequence: CDR1 MDHEN, CDR2 SYDVKM. The CDR3 covers 12 residues. CDR3 sequence: CASREMNQPQHF. The CDR3, as DNA: TGTGCCAGCAGGGAGATGAATCAGCCCCAGCATTTT. Variable domain in full (rest from reference TRBV28 and TRBJ1-5): DVKVTQSSRYLVKRTGEKVFLECVQDMDHENMFWYRQDPGLGLRLIYFSYDVKMKEKGDIPEGYSVSREKKERFSLILESASTNQTSMYLCASREMNQPQHFGDGTRLSIL.

The chain has TRBV5-6 and TRBJ1-2; 8 bases match TRBD1. The CDR3 runs to 16 residues. V lost 0 bases to trimming and J lost 3 bases; unmatched junction nucleotides: 7. Germline CDR1 and CDR2: SGHDT and YYEEEE. CDR3 DNA: TGTGCCAGCAGCTTGGGGACAGGGTTGAGGGACTATGGCTACACCTTC. The encoded protein is CASSLGTGLRDYGYTF.

The rearrangement uses TRBV6-5 and TRBJ1-3, with TRBD1 as a possible D gene (6 bases). Germline CDR1 is MNHEY and CDR2 is SVGAGI. Trimming pared 0 bases from V and 4 bases from J, leaving 10 bases between. The CDR3 is made up of 15 amino acids. This CDR3 is CASSYSVQGGNTIYF. CDR3 sequence (DNA): TGTGCCAGCAGTTACTCCGTACAGGGCGGAAACACCATATATTTT.

As DNA, the CDR3 is TGTGCCAGCAGCCCAGGGACCTACGAGCAGTACTTC. Amino acids: CASSPGTYEQYF. The V call is TRBV7-6, the J call TRBJ2-7, with D perhaps matching TRBD1 (5 bases). This CDR3 comprises 12 residues. V lost 5 bases, J lost 2 bases, and 7 bases lay in between. Germline CDR1 SGHVS, CDR2 FNYEAQ. The full variable domain, its missing parts supplied by reference TRBV7-6 and TRBJ2-7, is GAGVSQSPRYKVTKRGQDVALRCDPISGHVSLYWYRQALGQGPEFLTYFNYEAQQDKSGLPNDRFSAERPEGSISTLTIQRTEQRDSAMYRCASSPGTYEQYFGPGTRLTVT.

V and J are TRBV15 and TRBJ1-2; D unclear. The CDR3 totals 13 residues. Germline V gene data show CDR1 as LNHNV and CDR2 as YYDKDF (reference sequence). The V and J ends lost 5 bases and 7 bases respectively, with 14 bases between them. The CDR3: CATSSEVAPGYTF. CDR3 bases: TGTGCCACCAGCTCAGAGGTGGCGCCTGGCTACACCTTC.

The J gene is TRBJ1-4, the V gene TRBV6-5; the D is unclear. V was cut by 5 bases and J by 7 bases, with 14 bases left in between. Germline CDR1 is MNHEY and CDR2 is SVGAGI. The CDR3 runs to 14 residues. CDR3 in DNA: TGTGCCAGCAGTACGGCCCGCGAAGGTGAAAAACTGTTTTTT. This gives the protein CASSTAREGEKLFF.

J is TRBJ2-1 and V is TRBV7-3; D is ambiguous. V lost 5 bases and J lost 6, with 17 bases in between. The length of the CDR3 is 15 residues. Per the germline V gene, CDR1 is SGHTA and CDR2 is FQGTGA. The DNA of the CDR3 is TGTGCCAGCAGCCCCCGCGGTGGTAAATGCAATGAGCAGTTCTTC. It encodes CASSPRGGKCNEQFF.